Listed below are T cell receptor beta chains from one sample, sequenced in a study of post-analysis software for immune sequencing data. TCRdb redid the calling of the PCR reads with MiXCR, one entry per CDR3 protein. The table lists 820,000 or so distinct CDR3 sequences, 53% of them singletons. The specimen was blood. The receptors derive from a girl aged 10 to 17 with multiple sclerosis. CDR3s include the opening cysteine and the closing phenylalanine or tryptophan. A D gene is named only where the DNA matches it firmly. Only some rows state a clone size, as once, few, many or a class for expanded clones.

TGCAGTGCTAGTCAGGGCGGCAATTCACCCCTCCACTTT	CSASQGGNSPLHF	NA	NA	TRBV20-1	TRBJ1-6
TGCGCCAGCAGCTTGGCCACCGGGGCCCACTTAACTGATTCCTACGAGCAGTACTTC	CASSLATGAHLTDSYEQYF	NA	NA	TRBV5-1	TRBJ2-7
TGTGCCAGCAGCCGAAGACCGGGACGGAGCACAGATACGCAGTATTTT	CASSRRPGRSTDTQYF	NA	NA	TRBV14	TRBJ2-3
TGCAGCGTTGAAGGGGGGTCCGGCAGGGCTCTCGCTTCTGGCTACACCTTC	CSVEGGSGRALASGYTF	NA	once	TRBV29-1	TRBJ1-2
TGTGCCAGCTCACCAGGCGCGGGAGTCACAACCTACGAGCAGTACTTC	CASSPGAGVTTYEQYF	TRBD2	few	TRBV18	TRBJ2-7
TGCAGTGCTTCACGGGACAGCCGGGACTATGGCTACACCTTC	CSASRDSRDYGYTF	TRBD1	NA	TRBV20-1	TRBJ1-2
TGCAGTGCCGACAGGGGGTATGACGAGCAGTACTTC	CSADRGYDEQYF	TRBD1	few	TRBV20-1	TRBJ2-7
TGCGCCAGCAGCCAGGACAACCCGGGGTGGGAGACCCAGTACTTC	CASSQDNPGWETQYF	NA	NA	TRBV5-1	TRBJ2-5
TGTGCCAGCAATGCCCTGACACCTACAGAGCAGTACTTC	CASNALTPTEQYF	NA	NA	TRBV2	TRBJ2-4
TGTGCCAGCAGTTACCGGACACCTCCCTACGAGCAGTACTTC	CASSYRTPPYEQYF	NA	many	TRBV6-5	TRBJ2-7
TGTGCCAGCACTCCGGGACTAGCCAAAAACATTCAGTACTTC	CASTPGLAKNIQYF	NA	NA	TRBV12-3/TRBV12-4	TRBJ2-4
TGTGCCAGCAGCTTAGAGGCGGATGACAGCGGGGGGGCGATCAATGAGCAGTTCTTC	CASSLEADDSGGAINEQFF	TRBD2	NA	TRBV13	TRBJ2-1
TGTGCCAGCAGCCCGAGGGGATTTGATAACAATGAGCAGTTCTTC	CASSPRGFDNNEQFF	NA	NA	TRBV7-9	TRBJ2-1
TGTGCCAGCAGGACTAGCCATACGCTCTACGAGCAGTACTTC	CASRTSHTLYEQYF	TRBD2	NA	TRBV10-3	TRBJ2-7
TGCAGCGTTGACCACGCAGGGGCGACTAGCGGGGGGTCCTACAATGAGCAGTTCTTC	CSVDHAGATSGGSYNEQFF	TRBD2	NA	TRBV29-1	TRBJ2-1
TGTGCCAGCAGTGACCCAGGATGGGAGCAGTACTTC	CASSDPGWEQYF	NA	NA	TRBV2	TRBJ2-5